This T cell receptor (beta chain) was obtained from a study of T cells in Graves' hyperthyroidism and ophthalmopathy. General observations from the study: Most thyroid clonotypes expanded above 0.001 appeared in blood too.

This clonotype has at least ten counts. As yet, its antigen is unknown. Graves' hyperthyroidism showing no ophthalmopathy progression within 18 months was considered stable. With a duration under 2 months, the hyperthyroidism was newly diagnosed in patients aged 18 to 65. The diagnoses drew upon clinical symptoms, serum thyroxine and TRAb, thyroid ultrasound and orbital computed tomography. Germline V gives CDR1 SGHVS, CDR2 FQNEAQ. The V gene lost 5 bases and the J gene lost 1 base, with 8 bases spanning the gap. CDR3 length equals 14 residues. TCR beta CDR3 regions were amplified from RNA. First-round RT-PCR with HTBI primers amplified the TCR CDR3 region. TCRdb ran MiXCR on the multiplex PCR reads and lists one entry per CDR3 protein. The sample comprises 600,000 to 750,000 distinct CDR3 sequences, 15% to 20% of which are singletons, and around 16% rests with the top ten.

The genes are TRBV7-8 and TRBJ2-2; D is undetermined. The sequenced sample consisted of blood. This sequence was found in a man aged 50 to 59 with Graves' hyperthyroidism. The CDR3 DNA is TGTGCCAGCAGCCCCTGGGGGAACACCGGGGAGCTGTTTTTT. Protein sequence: CASSPWGNTGELFF. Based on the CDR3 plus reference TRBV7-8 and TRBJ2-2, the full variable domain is GAGVSQSPRYKVAKRGQDVALRCDPISGHVSLFWYQQALGQGPEFLTYFQNEAQLDKSGLPSDRFFAERPEGSVSTLKIQRTQQEDSAVYLCASSPWGNTGELFFGEGSRLTVL.